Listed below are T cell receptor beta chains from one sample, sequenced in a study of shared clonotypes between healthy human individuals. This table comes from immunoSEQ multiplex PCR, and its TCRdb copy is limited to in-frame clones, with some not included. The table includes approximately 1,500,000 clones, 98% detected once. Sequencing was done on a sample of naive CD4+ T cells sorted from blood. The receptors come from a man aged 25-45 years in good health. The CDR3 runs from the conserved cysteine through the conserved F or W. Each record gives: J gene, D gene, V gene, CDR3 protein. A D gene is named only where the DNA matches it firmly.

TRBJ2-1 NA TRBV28 CASSFDDEQFF
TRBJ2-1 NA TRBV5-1 CASSLVTGARYNEQFF
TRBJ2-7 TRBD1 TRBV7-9 CASSETGTGWYEQYF
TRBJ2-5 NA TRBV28 CASSLLSRPGDSETQYF
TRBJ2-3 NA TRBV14 CASSPVGGFTDTQYF
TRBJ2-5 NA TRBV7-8 CASKNSGGETQYF
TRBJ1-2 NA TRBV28 CASRTLQGNYGYTF
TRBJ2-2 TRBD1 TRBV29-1 CSVGTGYTGELFF
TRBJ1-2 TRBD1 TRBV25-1 CASSGLQGRDGYTF
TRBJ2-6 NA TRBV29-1 CSVVGTGANVLTF
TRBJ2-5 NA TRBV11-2 CASSVVLGVKRETQYF
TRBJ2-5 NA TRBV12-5 CASGFIGEQETQYF
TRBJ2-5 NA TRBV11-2 CASSLGLRGKETQYF
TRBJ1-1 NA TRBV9 CASSPQTGMNTEAFF
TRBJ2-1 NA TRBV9 CASSVNNEQFF
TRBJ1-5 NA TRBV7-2 CASSLGSGVGNQPQHF
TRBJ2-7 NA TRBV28 CASRESGTIGYEQYF
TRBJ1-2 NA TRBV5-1 CASSSDYGYTF
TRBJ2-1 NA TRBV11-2 CASSLEYEQFF
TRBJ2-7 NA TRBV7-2 CASSPPGSYEQYF
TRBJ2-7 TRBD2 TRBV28 CASSPSGRGPYEQYF
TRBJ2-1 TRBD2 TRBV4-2 CASSQDFDGLAGRNEQFF
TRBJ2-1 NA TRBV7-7 CASSLYQTSDNEQFF
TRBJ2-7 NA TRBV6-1 CASSVLYEQYF
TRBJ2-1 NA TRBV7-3 CASSFGADNEQFF
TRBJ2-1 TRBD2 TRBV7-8 CASSRAGGPYNEQFF
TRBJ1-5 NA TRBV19 CASSALRMTANQPQHF
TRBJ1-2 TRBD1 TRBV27 CASSLKGGAGYTF
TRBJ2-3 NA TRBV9 CASSVGEEIHTDTQYF
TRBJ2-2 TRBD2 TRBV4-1 CASSQVYTAGNTGELFF
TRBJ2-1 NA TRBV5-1 CASSLIPARDNEQFF
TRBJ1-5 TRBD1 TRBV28 CASSSGAGGFSNQPQHF
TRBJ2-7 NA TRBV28 CASSLWAAYEQYF
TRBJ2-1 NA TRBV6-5 CASSHPSGEQFF
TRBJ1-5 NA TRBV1 CTSSQDSSGQPQHF
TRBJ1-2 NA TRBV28 CASSLGGLYGYTF
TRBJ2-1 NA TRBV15 CATSRGQNIYNEQFF
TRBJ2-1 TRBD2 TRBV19 CASSPRTSGHNEQFF
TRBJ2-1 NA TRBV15 CATSRARYNEQFF
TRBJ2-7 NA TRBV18 CASSPSDGEQYF
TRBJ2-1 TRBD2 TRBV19 CASSAGTTEFF
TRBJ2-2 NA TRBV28 CASDSYTGELFF
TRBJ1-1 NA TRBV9 CASSPHAGISEAFF
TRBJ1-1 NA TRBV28 CASSPLGLMNTEAFF
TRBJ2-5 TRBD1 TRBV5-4 CASNFGGARTGGETQYF
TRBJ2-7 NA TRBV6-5 CASSYSGGGTYEQYF
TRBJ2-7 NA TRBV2 CASSGGSSPYEQYF
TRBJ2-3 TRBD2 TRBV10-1 CASSESELAGYTDTQYF
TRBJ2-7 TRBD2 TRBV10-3 CAISESRTSGTREQYF
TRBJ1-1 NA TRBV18 CASSPNRDTEAFF
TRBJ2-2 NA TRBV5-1 CASSLQGNGELFF
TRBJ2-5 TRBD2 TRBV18 CASSPLPAGGDETQYF
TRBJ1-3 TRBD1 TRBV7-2 CASSPMITGAGNTIYF
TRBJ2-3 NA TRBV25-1 CASSELGNTDTQYF
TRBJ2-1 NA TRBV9 CASSVARGRRKFF
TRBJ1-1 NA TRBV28 CASSFVRRNTEAFF
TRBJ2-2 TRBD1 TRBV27 CASSRQGRTGELFF
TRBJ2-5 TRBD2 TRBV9 CASSVGLAGGFQETQYF
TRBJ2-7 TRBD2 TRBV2 CASTQTSGTDYEQYF